One sample yielded the 20 T cell receptor beta chains listed below, sequenced in a study of Graves' ophthalmopathy and Graves' hyperthyroidism. The authors amplified TCR beta CDR3 regions from RNA transcripts. HTBI-primed first-round RT-PCR preceded second-round multiplex PCR. TCRdb fed the multiplex PCR reads into MiXCR, producing one record per CDR3 protein. This table holds about 480,000 distinct CDR3 sequences, under 15% found once. The material sequenced was blood. Receptor source: a young woman with Graves' ophthalmopathy.

The chain joins TRBV19 to TRBJ1-2, with D possibly matching TRBD1 (5 bases). The germline gives CDR1 LNHDA, CDR2 SQIVND (reference sequence). V lost 4 bases and J 4 bases, leaving 13 bases between the germline ends. The CDR3 is 14 residues long. Here the CDR3 reads CASSTPTASYGYTF. The CDR3 nucleotides read TGTGCCAGTAGTACCCCGACAGCTTCCTATGGCTACACCTTC.

Points on this clonotype: One base away lies a much larger clone, so this may be a sequencing read error. The V gene is TRBV29-1, the J gene TRBJ1-1, with a weak D call TRBD1 (6 bases). CDR1 is SQVTM, CDR2 ANQGSEA, per germline. The CDR3 length is 12 residues. The chain's CDR3 is CSVVHRDTEASF. As DNA, the CDR3 is TGCAGCGTTGTTCACAGGGACACTGAAGCTTCCTTT.

This clonotype was found many times. The rearrangement links TRBV6-5 to TRBJ1-2; 12 bases line up with TRBD1. Germline lookup yields CDR1 MNHEY and CDR2 SVGAGI. The CDR3 sequence is 20 residues long. The ends lost 7 bases at V and 2 bases at J; junction bases unmatched: 20. The CDR3 region is CASTKTPPGQGALRNYGYTF. The CDR3 nucleotides read TGTGCCAGCACAAAAACCCCTCCGGGACAGGGGGCGCTCAGGAACTATGGCTACACCTTC.

In its sample, this clonotype was seen many times. This chain joins TRBV28 and TRBJ1-1, with no clear D. The CDR3 length is 12 residues. The germline gives CDR1 MDHEN, CDR2 SYDVKM. Trimming took 4 bases from V and 6 from J, leaving 9 bases between them. CDR3 sequence reads: CASSWVWAEAFF. For the CDR3, the DNA is TGTGCCAGCAGTTGGGTATGGGCTGAAGCTTTCTTT.

A few counts support this clonotype. V gene TRBV12-3 or TRBV12-4 combines with J gene TRBJ1-3; 9 nucleotides agree with TRBD1. The CDR3 runs to 18 residues. The J segment lost 0 bases and the V segment lost 4 bases, leaving 10 bases of the junction unmatched. The CDR3 reads CASSSPGTGFLSGNTIYF. CDR3 sequence (DNA): TGTGCCAGCAGTTCACCCGGGACAGGGTTTCTCTCTGGAAACACCATATATTTT.

There are many counts of this clonotype. The chain joins TRBV11-2 to TRBJ2-5; TRBD2 is a possible D gene (5 bases). The CDR3 sequence is 16 residues long. The V and J ends lost 2 bases and 5 bases respectively, with 18 bases between them. Germline loops: CDR1 SGHAT, CDR2 FQNNGV. The CDR3 DNA reads TGTGCCAGCAGCTTAAAGCCCCCCGGGGTAGCGGAGACCCAGTACTTC. Translation gives CASSLKPPGVAETQYF.

The genes are TRBV28 and TRBJ2-7; 8 nucleotides match TRBD1. The germline CDR1 and CDR2 sequences are MDHEN and SYDVKM. Trimming took 4 bases from V and 0 from J; bases not matched to a gene: 8. The CDR3 contains 16 residues. The CDR3 DNA sequence: TGTGCCAGCAGTTCGGACAGGGACAGGAGCTCCTACGAGCAGTACTTC. It yields the protein CASSSDRDRSSYEQYF.

In this sample, this clonotype turned up many times. This sequence joins TRBV28 and TRBJ1-3; D may be TRBD1 (5 bases). The V gene lost 0 bases and the J gene lost 3 bases, with 6 bases spanning the gap. This CDR3 has 14 amino acids. Germline V gives CDR1 MDHEN, CDR2 SYDVKM. Written as DNA, the CDR3 is TGTGCCAGCAGTTTATGGGACATTGGAAACACCATATATTTT. Protein sequence: CASSLWDIGNTIYF.

This clonotype was seen at least ten times. The J gene is TRBJ2-7, the V gene TRBV5-6; tentative D call: TRBD2 (6 bases). This CDR3 is 13 amino acids long. With 4 bases removed from V and 3 bases from J, the gap between germline ends came to 11 bases. Germline values: CDR1 SGHDT, CDR2 YYEEEE. The CDR3 DNA follows: TGTGCCAGCAGCCCGCGGGGCAACTACGAGCAGTACTTC. Its translation: CASSPRGNYEQYF.

This clonotype has a count of ten or more. The chain uses TRBV12-3 or TRBV12-4 and TRBJ2-4; D ambiguous. V was trimmed by 5 bases and J by 0 bases, leaving 11 bases between them. The CDR3 spans 15 residues. The DNA for the CDR3 is TGTGCCAGCAGTCCACTGGGGTTAGCCAAAAACATTCAGTACTTC. It codes for CASSPLGLAKNIQYF.

This clonotype occurred many times. This rearrangement joins TRBV6-1 to TRBJ2-7; no reliable D call. Germline V CDR1 and CDR2: MNHNS, SASEGT. Trimming took off 1 base at V and 6 bases at J, with 4 bases between the two ends. This CDR3 has 11 residues. This CDR3 is CASSEGGEQYF. The CDR3 region has the DNA TGTGCCAGCAGTGAAGGGGGCGAGCAGTACTTC.

The sample holds many counts of this clonotype. The chain recombines TRBV11-2 with TRBJ2-4; weak D call: TRBD1 (6 bases). The CDR3 is 14 residues long. Germline CDR1 SGHAT, CDR2 FQNNGV. Trimming cost V 3 bases and J 1 base, with 7 bases left between them. This chain's CDR3 is CASSFTGAKNIQYF. In nucleotides, the CDR3 is TGTGCCAGCAGCTTCACAGGGGCCAAAAACATTCAGTACTTC.

This clonotype turned up a few times. This chain joins TRBV11-2 and TRBJ2-7, with TRBD2 matching over 8 bases. Germline CDR1 reads SGHAT; CDR2 reads FQNNGV. The V and J ends lost 8 bases and 6 bases, in that order; junction bases with no gene match: 18. The CDR3 loop spans 16 amino acids. The CDR3 protein is CASGRGGLSATGEQYF. CDR3 DNA sequence: TGTGCCAGCGGCCGGGGGGGCTTATCCGCTACTGGCGAGCAGTACTTC.

This clonotype was counted many times. V gene TRBV30 combines with J gene TRBJ2-2; perhaps TRBD2 as D (5 bases). Germline CDR1 and CDR2: GTSNPN and SVGIG (reference sequence). V was clipped by 0 bases and J by 3 bases, with 11 bases between them. The CDR3 spans 15 residues. CDR3 sequence: CAWSVSRLYTGELFF. CDR3 DNA: TGTGCCTGGAGTGTATCTCGACTATACACCGGGGAGCTGTTTTTT.

This clonotype was detected a few times. This sequence joins TRBV24-1 and TRBJ2-3; 9 nucleotides agree with TRBD2. Germline V gives CDR1 KGHDR, CDR2 SFDVKD. This CDR3 contains 15 residues. With V trimmed by 0 bases and J by 6 bases, 3 bases remained unmatched. The CDR3 nucleotides are TGTGCCACCAGTGATTTGGAGCGGGAGGCGGATACGCAGTATTTT. Translating it yields CATSDLEREADTQYF.

This clonotype was observed a handful of times. The chain recombines TRBV19 with TRBJ2-5, with TRBD1 as a possible D gene (6 bases). Trimming left V 3 bases short and J 4 bases short, with 12 bases between. From germline, CDR1 is LNHDA and CDR2 SQIVND (reference sequence). The CDR3 sequence is 14 residues long. The CDR3 DNA is TGTGCCAGTAGTATTAGTGGGGGCGCAGAGACCCAGTACTTC. This codes for CASSISGGAETQYF.

Points on this clonotype: This may be a read error: a much more frequent sequence differs by one nucleotide. The V gene is TRBV29-1, the J gene TRBJ2-7; 8 bases line up with TRBD2. The CDR3 sequence is 15 residues long. With 6 bases clipped from V and 2 bases from J, the junction kept 12 bases outside the gene matches. The germline gives CDR1 SQVTM, CDR2 ANQGSEA. The CDR3 DNA is TGCAGCGTCCCCCAATGGACTAGCAGCACCTACGAGCAGTACTTC. Protein product: CSVPQWTSSTYEQYF.

This clonotype has at least ten counts. The chain links TRBV28 to TRBJ1-6; tentatively, D is TRBD1 (5 bases). This CDR3 region has 11 residues. Germline V lookup: CDR1 MDHEN, CDR2 SYDVKM. This CDR3 reads CVALGDSPLHF. The CDR3 nucleotides read TGTGTCGCGTTAGGGGATTCACCCCTCCACTTT.

Only a few counts were recorded for this clonotype. This rearrangement joins TRBV30 to TRBJ1-5, with 7 bases fitting TRBD1. Germline CDR1 reads GTSNPN; CDR2 reads SVGIG (reference sequence). The CDR3 has 14 residues. The V segment lost 1 base and the J segment 6 bases; nucleotides outside the gene matches: 6. CDR3 amino acids: CAWSDGQVSQPQHF. Written as DNA, the CDR3 is TGTGCCTGGAGTGACGGACAGGTCAGTCAGCCCCAGCATTTT.

This chain uses TRBV30 with TRBJ2-4; D is possibly TRBD1 or TRBD2 (5 bases each). The V gene's germline CDR1 is GTSNPN and CDR2 SVGIG (reference sequence). Trimming pared 3 bases from V and 9 bases from J, leaving 18 bases between. The CDR3 covers 14 residues. CDR3 nucleotide sequence: TGTGCCTGGAGAAGTTGGCAGGGACCTAGCATTCAGTACTTC. Protein sequence: CAWRSWQGPSIQYF.